The 14 T cell receptor beta chains below all came from one sample that was sequenced in a study of cytomegalovirus exposure and HLA in healthy donors. The PCR employed 60 Vbeta primers together with 13 Jbeta primers. The repertoire was sequenced with immunoSEQ multiplex PCR; TCRdb's copy has only in-frame clones and lacks some. The sample includes under 150,000 clones, around 85% of them seen just once. Sequenced sample: PBMCs. Receptors originate from a boy aged 5-17 years in good health and CMV-seronegative.

This clone was picked up one time. The chain combines TRBV4-1 with TRBJ2-7; 14 nucleotides align to TRBD2. V lost 1 base, J lost 4 bases, and 15 bases stayed unmatched. Germline lookup yields CDR1 MGHRA and CDR2 YSYEKL. The CDR3 extends over 20 amino acids. The CDR3 region is CASSQGGLAGDPSKQYEQYF. In nucleotides, the CDR3 is TGCGCCAGCAGCCAAGGGGGACTAGCGGGAGACCCTTCGAAACAATACGAGCAGTACTTC.

The chain joins TRBV4-2 to TRBJ2-5, with 7 bases fitting TRBD1. There are 17 residues in the CDR3. Germline CDR1 LGHNA, CDR2 YNFKEQ. The trim removed 1 base at V and 5 bases at J, leaving 13 bases unmatched. The CDR3 loop is CASSQAATGWAPETQYF. The CDR3 DNA follows: TGTGCCAGCAGCCAAGCCGCGACAGGGTGGGCCCCTGAGACCCAGTACTTC.

The chain has TRBV5-1 and TRBJ2-3, with D unresolved. The CDR3 has 12 amino acids. V was pared by 3 bases and J by 2 bases, with 4 bases between. Looked up from germline, CDR1 is SGHRS and CDR2 is YFSETQ. The CDR3 reads CASSSITDTQYF. The CDR3 DNA sequence: TGCGCCAGCAGCTCTATCACAGATACGCAGTATTTT.

The gene calls are TRBV14 and TRBJ1-2; D might be TRBD1 (6 bases). Germline loops: CDR1 SGHDN, CDR2 FVKESK. Trimming took off 3 bases at V and 4 bases at J, with 12 bases between the two ends. This CDR3 is 14 amino acids long. The CDR3 loop is CASSQDSFSYGYTF. The DNA for the CDR3 is TGTGCCAGCAGCCAGGACAGCTTTTCCTATGGCTACACCTTC.

This chain links TRBV7-9 with TRBJ2-2, with D tentatively TRBD2 (6 bases). V shed 0 bases and J shed 4 bases, with 15 bases lying between them. The germline V gene has CDR1 SEHNR and CDR2 FQNEAQ (reference sequence). The CDR3 is 17 residues long. CDR3 protein: CASSLALGGRGTGELFF. CDR3 sequence (DNA): TGTGCCAGCAGCTTAGCGCTGGGGGGACGGGGCACCGGGGAGCTGTTTTTT.

This clone turned up a few times. The rearrangement joins TRBV5-1 to TRBJ1-3; TRBD1 matches 10 bases. The ends lost 3 bases at V and 7 bases at J; junction bases unmatched: 7. The germline gives CDR1 SGHRS, CDR2 YFSETQ. CDR3 length: 15 residues. The CDR3 reads CASSSRTGGSNTIYF. CDR3 sequence (DNA): TGCGCCAGCAGCTCCAGGACAGGGGGATCGAACACCATATATTTT.

The CDR3 DNA follows: TGTGCCAGCTCACAAATAGCCCCCTTGGGGGAGGGCCTTATCTACGAGCAGTACTTC. It is translated as CASSQIAPLGEGLIYEQYF. The V gene is TRBV18, the J gene TRBJ2-7; 7 bases align to TRBD2. This CDR3 is built from 19 residues. V lost 4 bases and J lost 3; bases outside the gene matches: 21. The germline CDR1 and CDR2 sequences are KGHSH and LQKENI.

The genes are TRBV7-9 and TRBJ2-7, with 7 bases that match TRBD2. The CDR3 extends over 15 amino acids. V shed 0 bases and J 4 bases; nucleotides not matched to a gene: 6. Germline CDR1 is SEHNR and CDR2 is FQNEAQ (reference sequence). The CDR3 loop reads CASSLAGGKIYEQYF. CDR3 DNA: TGTGCCAGCAGCTTAGCGGGAGGGAAAATATACGAGCAGTACTTC.

The gene calls are TRBV7-9 and TRBJ2-3; no clear D gene. Germline CDR1 is SEHNR and CDR2 is FQNEAQ (reference sequence). This CDR3 region has 14 residues. The germline V and J ends were trimmed by 2 bases and 0 bases, with 6 bases remaining between them. DNA of the CDR3: TGTGCCAGCAGCTTAACTTCTAGCACAGATACGCAGTATTTT. Protein product: CASSLTSSTDTQYF. The full variable domain, its missing parts supplied by reference TRBV7-9 and TRBJ2-3, is DTGVSQNPRHKITKRGQNVTFRCDPISEHNRLYWYRQTLGQGPEFLTYFQNEAQLEKSRLLSDRFSAERPKGSFSTLEIQRTEQGDSAMYLCASSLTSSTDTQYFGPGTRLTVL.

This chain links TRBV7-9 with TRBJ2-3, with 7 positions matching TRBD1. Per germline, CDR1 SEHNR and CDR2 FQNEAQ (reference sequence). V lost 5 bases to trimming and J lost 4 bases; unmatched junction nucleotides: 6. The CDR3 runs to 14 residues. Written as DNA, the CDR3 is TGTGCCAGCAGCCCAAGACAGGGCCCAGATACGCAGTATTTT. Amino acids: CASSPRQGPDTQYF.

This clone was found a few times. The V and J genes are TRBV15 and TRBJ1-1; D is uncertain. This CDR3 comprises 14 residues. In germline, CDR1 is LNHNV, CDR2 YYDKDF (reference sequence). The V end was cut by 4 bases, the J end by 0 bases, with 9 bases between. The CDR3 DNA follows: TGTGCCACCAGCACACAGTTGATGAACACTGAAGCTTTCTTT. Protein sequence: CATSTQLMNTEAFF.

The chain uses TRBV7-9 and TRBJ2-3, with 10 bases aligning to TRBD2. The V segment lost 1 base and the J segment 2 bases; nucleotides outside the gene matches: 3. Germline CDR1 and CDR2: SEHNR and FQNEAQ (reference sequence). The CDR3 extends over 16 amino acids. This CDR3 reads CASSLGTSGATDTQYF. The CDR3 coding sequence is TGTGCCAGCAGCTTAGGGACTAGCGGAGCCACAGATACGCAGTATTTT.

The rearrangement uses TRBV10-1 and TRBJ2-1, with unresolved D. Per germline, CDR1 WNHNN and CDR2 SYGVQD (reference sequence). Trimming removed 3 bases at V and 5 bases at J, with 11 bases between. The CDR3 loop spans 14 amino acids. In DNA form, the CDR3 reads TGCGCCAGCAGTGAACTCGGAGAGGACAATGAGCAGTTCTTC. It specifies CASSELGEDNEQFF.

This clone has only one observation. V is TRBV6-1 and J is TRBJ1-1; no definite D call. The CDR3 extends over 13 amino acids. CDR1 and CDR2 from the germline V gene are MNHNS and SASEGT. Deletions cut 6 bases from V and 1 base from J, with 9 bases between. This CDR3 reads CASRDTANTEAFF. The CDR3 region has the DNA TGTGCCAGCAGAGACACTGCGAACACTGAAGCTTTCTTT.